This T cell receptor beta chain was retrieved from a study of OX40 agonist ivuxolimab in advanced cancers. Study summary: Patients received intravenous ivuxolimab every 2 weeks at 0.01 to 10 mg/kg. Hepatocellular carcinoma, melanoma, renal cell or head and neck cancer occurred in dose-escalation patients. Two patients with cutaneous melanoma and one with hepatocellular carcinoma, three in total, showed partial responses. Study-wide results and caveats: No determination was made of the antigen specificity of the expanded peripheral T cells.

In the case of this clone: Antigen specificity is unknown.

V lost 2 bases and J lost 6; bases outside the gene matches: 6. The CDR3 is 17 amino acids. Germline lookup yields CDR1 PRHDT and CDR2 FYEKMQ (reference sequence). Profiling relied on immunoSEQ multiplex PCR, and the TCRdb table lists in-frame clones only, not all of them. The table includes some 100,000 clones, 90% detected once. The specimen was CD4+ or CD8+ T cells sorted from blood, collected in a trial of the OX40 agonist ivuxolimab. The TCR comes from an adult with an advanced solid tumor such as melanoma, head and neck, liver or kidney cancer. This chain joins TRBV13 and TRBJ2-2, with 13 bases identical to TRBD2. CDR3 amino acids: CASSLRTSGSRPGELFF. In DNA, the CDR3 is TGTGCCAGCAGCTTAAGGACTAGCGGGAGTCGGCCCGGGGAGCTGTTTTTT.